This entry lists 4 T cell receptor beta chains sequenced from one sample in a study of human thymus T cells. The thymus was resected at corrective cardiac surgery. The assay was immunoSEQ multiplex PCR, and TCRdb's table has in-frame clones only and misses some. The sample contains about 78,000 clones, around 96% of which appear only once. Sequenced material: thymus tissue. These receptors originate from a boy in the first two years of life with a congenital heart defect but otherwise immunologically healthy.

The chain has TRBV15 and TRBJ1-6; D is undetermined. This CDR3 is 16 amino acids long. Trimming removed 1 base from V and 0 bases from J, with 7 bases in between. Germline-derived CDR1 and CDR2 are LNHNV and YYDKDF (reference sequence). CDR3 sequence reads: CATSRGESSYNSPLHF. CDR3 bases: TGTGCCACCAGCAGAGGGGAGAGCTCCTATAATTCACCCCTCCACTTT.

This chain links TRBV7-9 with TRBJ2-3; the match to TRBD2 covers 12 bases. CDR1 and CDR2 from the germline V gene are SEHNR and FQNEAQ (reference sequence). The V and J ends lost 3 bases and 3 bases, in that order; junction bases with no gene match: 13. There are 19 residues in the CDR3. CDR3 sequence (DNA): TGTGCCAGCAGCTTTGCAGCCGGACTAGCGGGGATTTGGACAGATACGCAGTATTTT. Translating gives CASSFAAGLAGIWTDTQYF. The entire variable domain, with the rest obtained from reference TRBV7-9 and TRBJ2-3, is as follows: DTGVSQNPRHKITKRGQNVTFRCDPISEHNRLYWYRQTLGQGPEFLTYFQNEAQLEKSRLLSDRFSAERPKGSFSTLEIQRTEQGDSAMYLCASSFAAGLAGIWTDTQYFGPGTRLTVL.

The rearrangement links TRBV14 to TRBJ2-3; 7 nucleotides line up with TRBD1. The trim removed 4 bases at V and 5 bases at J, leaving 15 bases unmatched. Germline CDR1 SGHDN, CDR2 FVKESK. This CDR3 region has 17 residues. DNA of the CDR3: TGTGCCAGCAGCCCTGCTAACGACAGGGATCGAGTAGATACGCAGTATTTT. It is translated as CASSPANDRDRVDTQYF.

The chain combines TRBV14 with TRBJ2-7; 8 nucleotides line up with TRBD1. CDR1 and CDR2 from the germline V gene are SGHDN and FVKESK. V lost 3 bases to trimming and J lost 2 bases; unmatched junction nucleotides: 3. The CDR3 totals 14 residues. CDR3 amino acids: CASSQGTGPYEQYF. CDR3 DNA: TGTGCCAGCAGCCAGGGGACAGGACCCTACGAGCAGTACTTC.